This is a list of T cell receptor beta chains from one sample in a study of T-cell reconstitution after alpha-beta-depleted transplantation in children. TCRdb reanalysed the PCR reads using MiXCR and keeps one entry per CDR3 protein. Found here are about 580,000 distinct CDR3 sequences, approximately 22% of them singletons; the top ten hold 12% to 15%. The sequences come from PBMCs, mostly from graft donor cells, collected 360 days after TCRalphabeta/CD19-depleted stem cell transplant. All receptors come from a boy less than two years old who had a stem cell transplant for acute myeloid leukemia, so the T cells may come from the graft donor. Both conserved end residues are part of each CDR3. A D gene is named only where the DNA matches it firmly. Size values are once, few and many counts, or a class for expanded clones, and some rows have none.

clone size	V gene	D gene	J gene	CDR3 DNA	CDR3 protein
many	TRBV20-1	NA	TRBJ2-3	TGCAGTGCTCTGAGGGGGGCTGGGGATACGCAGTATTTT	CSALRGAGDTQYF
many	TRBV20-1	NA	TRBJ1-1	TGCAGTGCTCGTCTGAACACTGAAGCTTTCTTT	CSARLNTEAFF
few	TRBV15	TRBD1	TRBJ2-1	TGTGCCACCAGCAGAGGTTGGACAGGGGTCGAAATGAATGAGCAGTTCTTC	CATSRGWTGVEMNEQFF
NA	TRBV6-5	NA	TRBJ2-2	TGTGCCAGCAGTTACTCACGGGGCCGGGAGCTGTTTTTT	CASSYSRGRELFF
many	TRBV6-1	NA	TRBJ2-1	TGTGCCAGCAGTGTCACCCGGGACGGGTACAATGAGCAGTTCTTC	CASSVTRDGYNEQFF
NA	TRBV4-3	TRBD1	TRBJ2-1	TGCGCCAGCAGCCTCGGGACAGGGTACGACAATGAGCAGTTCTTC	CASSLGTGYDNEQFF
NA	TRBV6-2/TRBV6-3	NA	TRBJ2-7	TGTGCCAGCACCGTCTCCGGATACGAGCAGTACTTC	CASTVSGYEQYF
few	TRBV29-1	TRBD2	TRBJ2-1	TGCAGCGTTGTTAGCGGGGTATTACGTGCCACTAATGAGCAGTTCTTC	CSVVSGVLRATNEQFF
many	TRBV4-3	TRBD1	TRBJ1-1	TGCGCCAGCAGCCACGTCGACAGGGGGCGATCGAACACTGAAGCTTTCTTT	CASSHVDRGRSNTEAFF
few	TRBV7-3	NA	TRBJ2-5	TGTGCCAGCAGCCTCCCAGGCCCCCAGTACTTC	CASSLPGPQYF
many	TRBV29-1	NA	TRBJ2-3	TGCAGCGTTGACAGGACTGGGGATACGCAGTATTTT	CSVDRTGDTQYF
few	TRBV28	TRBD2	TRBJ2-3	TGTGCCAGCAGTTCGGGACTAGCGGGGACCACAGATACGCAGTATTTT	CASSSGLAGTTDTQYF
few	TRBV6-5	NA	TRBJ2-1	TGTGCGACATCTCGGGGATGGGGTGAGCAGTTCTTC	CATSRGWGEQFF
few	TRBV29-1	NA	TRBJ2-3	TGCAGCGTTGGGCCAGGGTTTCGAGATACGCAGTATTTT	CSVGPGFRDTQYF
NA	TRBV25-1	TRBD1	TRBJ2-1	TGTGCCAGCAGAGCCGACAGGGGAAGTAATGAGCAGTTCTTC	CASRADRGSNEQFF
NA	TRBV24-1	TRBD1	TRBJ2-2	TGTGCCACCAGTGAGGGACAGGCCACCGGGGAGCTGTTTTTT	CATSEGQATGELFF
NA	TRBV4-3	NA	TRBJ1-1	TGCGCCAGCAGCCATGATTTGGAGAACCAGAACACTGAAGCTTTCTTT	CASSHDLENQNTEAFF
many	TRBV20-1	NA	TRBJ2-7	TGCAGTGCTAGAGAAAAGGGGCTTCCCTACGAGCAGTACTTC	CSAREKGLPYEQYF
few	TRBV27	TRBD2	TRBJ2-3	TGTGCCAGCAGTTTATCGGGACTAGCGGGGTTCCTTCGCACAGATACGCAGTATTTT	CASSLSGLAGFLRTDTQYF
few	TRBV20-1	TRBD2	TRBJ2-4	TGCAGTGCTAGAGCTAGCCTAGCGGGGTTAGCCAAAAACATTCAGTACTTC	CSARASLAGLAKNIQYF
NA	TRBV3-1	NA	TRBJ2-3	TGTGCCAGCAGCCAAGATTACGGGGGCACAGATACGCAGTATTTT	CASSQDYGGTDTQYF
many	TRBV27	NA	TRBJ1-5	TGTGCCAGCAGACAGGGTAACGGCAATCAGCCCCAGCATTTT	CASRQGNGNQPQHF
NA	TRBV25-1	TRBD2	TRBJ2-3	TGTGCCAGCACCCCATACGGGGGGATTGCAGATACGCAGTATTTT	CASTPYGGIADTQYF
few	TRBV20-1	NA	TRBJ2-1	TGCAGTGCCCCCGAGGTGGTAGCGGAGTACAATGAGCAGTTCTTC	CSAPEVVAEYNEQFF
few	TRBV24-1	NA	TRBJ2-1	TGTGCCACCAGTGATAAGCAGGGCTGGGACAATGAGCAGTTCTTC	CATSDKQGWDNEQFF
NA	TRBV20-1	NA	TRBJ1-1	TGCAGTGCTAGGGGGAGGGGGGCGCGTCAAACTGAAGCTTTCTTT	CSARGRGARQTEAFF
NA	TRBV4-3	TRBD1	TRBJ2-3	TGCGCCAGCAGCCAAGACGCGACAGGGTGGGCAGATACGCAGTATTTT	CASSQDATGWADTQYF
NA	TRBV20-1	NA	TRBJ2-3	TGCAGTGCTAGAGCTTTACCGGGGGCTCGCACAGATACGCAGTATTTT	CSARALPGARTDTQYF
many	TRBV25-1	NA	TRBJ2-1	TGTGCCAGCAGTGAATGGGGCCACAATGAGCAGTTCTTC	CASSEWGHNEQFF
few	TRBV20-1	TRBD1	TRBJ1-1	TGCAGTGCTAGAGATCCAAACAGGGGGAACACTGAAGCTTTCTTT	CSARDPNRGNTEAFF
once	TRBV12-3/TRBV12-4	NA	TRBJ2-7	TGTGCCAGCAGTTTACGATCCTCCGTCGCCGGCGAGCAGTACTTC	CASSLRSSVAGEQYF
many	TRBV12-3/TRBV12-4	NA	TRBJ1-2	TGTGCCAGCAGATCAATGACAGGACCCTATGGCTACACCTTC	CASRSMTGPYGYTF
few	TRBV29-1	NA	TRBJ2-7	TGCAGCGCTAGCCTCAGGGAATTCGACTACGAGCAGTACTTC	CSASLREFDYEQYF
once	TRBV29-1	NA	TRBJ2-5	TGCAGCGTTGAGGAGGGGGGGATTCAAGAGACCCAGTACTTC	CSVEEGGIQETQYF
NA	TRBV20-1	TRBD2	TRBJ2-3	TGCAGTGCTAGCACTAGCGGGGGGGCCATCACAGATACGCAGTATTTT	CSASTSGGAITDTQYF
many	TRBV28	NA	TRBJ1-2	TGTGCCAGCAGTTGGGCGGCGCCGGGTGGCTACACCTTC	CASSWAAPGGYTF
few	TRBV12-3/TRBV12-4	NA	TRBJ1-1	TGTGCCAGCAGCCTGTCTAGTCCTCAGAACACTGAAGCTTTCTTT	CASSLSSPQNTEAFF
NA	TRBV5-6	NA	TRBJ2-7	TGTGCCAGCAGCTTACGGGGAATTGGATACGAGCAGTACTTC	CASSLRGIGYEQYF
many	TRBV5-1	NA	TRBJ2-1	TGCGCCAGCAGCTTGTGGGGGTTGACAGTCCAAGCGGATGAGCAGTTCTTC	CASSLWGLTVQADEQFF
few	TRBV11-2	TRBD2	TRBJ2-1	TGTGCCAGCAGCTTAGAGACGGGGGGTTGGAATGAGCAGTTCTTC	CASSLETGGWNEQFF